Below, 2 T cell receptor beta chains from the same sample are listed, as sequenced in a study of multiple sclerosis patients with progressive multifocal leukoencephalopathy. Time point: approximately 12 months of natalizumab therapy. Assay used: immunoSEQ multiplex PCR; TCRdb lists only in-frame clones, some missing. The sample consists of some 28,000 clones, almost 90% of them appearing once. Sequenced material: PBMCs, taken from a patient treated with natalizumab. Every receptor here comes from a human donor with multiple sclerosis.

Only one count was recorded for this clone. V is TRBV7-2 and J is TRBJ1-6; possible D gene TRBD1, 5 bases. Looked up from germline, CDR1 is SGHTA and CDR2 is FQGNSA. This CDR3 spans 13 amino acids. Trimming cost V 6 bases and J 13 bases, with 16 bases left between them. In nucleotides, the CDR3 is TGTGCCAGCAGTCTGTACGGGGCGGTCCCCCTCCACTTT. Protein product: CASSLYGAVPLHF.

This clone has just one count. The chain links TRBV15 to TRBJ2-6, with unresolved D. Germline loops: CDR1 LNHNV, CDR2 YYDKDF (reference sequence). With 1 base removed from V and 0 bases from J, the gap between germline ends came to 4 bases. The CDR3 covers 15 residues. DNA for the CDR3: TGTGCCACCAGCAGAGGAGTCTCTGGGGCCAACGTCCTGACTTTC. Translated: CATSRGVSGANVLTF.